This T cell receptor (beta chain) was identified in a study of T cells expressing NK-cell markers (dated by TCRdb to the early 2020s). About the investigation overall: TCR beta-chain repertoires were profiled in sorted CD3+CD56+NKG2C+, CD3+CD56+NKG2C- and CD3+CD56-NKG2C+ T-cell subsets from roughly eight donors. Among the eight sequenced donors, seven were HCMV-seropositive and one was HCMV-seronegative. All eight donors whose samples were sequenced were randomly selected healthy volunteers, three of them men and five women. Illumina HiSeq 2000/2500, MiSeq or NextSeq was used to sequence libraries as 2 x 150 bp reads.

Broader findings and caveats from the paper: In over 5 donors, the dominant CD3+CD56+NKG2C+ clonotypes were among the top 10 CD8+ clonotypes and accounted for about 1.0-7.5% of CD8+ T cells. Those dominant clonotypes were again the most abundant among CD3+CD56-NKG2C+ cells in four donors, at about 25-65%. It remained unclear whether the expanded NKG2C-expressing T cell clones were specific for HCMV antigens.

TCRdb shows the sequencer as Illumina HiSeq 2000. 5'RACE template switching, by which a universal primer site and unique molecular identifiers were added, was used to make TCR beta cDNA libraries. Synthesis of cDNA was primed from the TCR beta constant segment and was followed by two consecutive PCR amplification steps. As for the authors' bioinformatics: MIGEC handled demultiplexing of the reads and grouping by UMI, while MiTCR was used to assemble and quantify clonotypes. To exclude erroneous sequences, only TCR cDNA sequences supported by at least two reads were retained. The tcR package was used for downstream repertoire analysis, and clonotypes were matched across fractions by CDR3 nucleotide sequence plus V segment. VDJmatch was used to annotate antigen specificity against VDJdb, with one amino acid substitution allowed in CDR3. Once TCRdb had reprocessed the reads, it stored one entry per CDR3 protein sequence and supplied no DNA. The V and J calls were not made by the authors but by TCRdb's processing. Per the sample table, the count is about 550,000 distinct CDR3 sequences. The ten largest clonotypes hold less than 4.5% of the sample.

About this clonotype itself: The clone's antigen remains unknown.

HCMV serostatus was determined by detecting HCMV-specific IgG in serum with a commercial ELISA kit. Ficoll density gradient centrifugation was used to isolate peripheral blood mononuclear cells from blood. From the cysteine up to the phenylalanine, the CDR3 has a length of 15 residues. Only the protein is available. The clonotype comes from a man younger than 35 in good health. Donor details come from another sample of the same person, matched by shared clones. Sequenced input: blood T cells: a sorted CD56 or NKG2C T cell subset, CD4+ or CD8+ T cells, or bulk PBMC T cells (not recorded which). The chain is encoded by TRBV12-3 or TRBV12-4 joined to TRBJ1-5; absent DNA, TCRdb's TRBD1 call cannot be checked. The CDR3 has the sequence CASSFGAPIGQPQHF.